These 30 T cell receptor beta chains were sequenced from one sample in a study of shared clonotypes between healthy human individuals. TCRdb keeps only in-frame clones here, not all; method: immunoSEQ multiplex PCR. Seen here are around 2.5 million clones, approximately 94% observed once, and the top ten hold about 0.38%. Sequenced material: naive CD4+ T cells from PBMCs. This sample's subset: CD45RA+ positively selected. The receptor set was obtained from a young man in good health. Some clones in this sample may be carry-over from other donors' samples.

This chain connects TRBV5-1 to TRBJ1-6; 7 positions match TRBD1. V gave up 4 bases and J gave up 9 bases; unmatched junction bases: 7. Germline V gene lookup returns CDR1 SGHRS and CDR2 YFSETQ. The CDR3 has 14 residues. Written as DNA, the CDR3 is TGCGCCAGCAGCCTGGAACAGGGGTTTTCACCCCTCCACTTT. The encoded protein is CASSLEQGFSPLHF.

This chain links TRBV7-8 with TRBJ2-1, with 10 bases lining up with TRBD2. The germline V gene has CDR1 SGHVS and CDR2 FQNEAQ. Unmatched junction bases numbered 7, after V lost 1 base and J lost 7 bases. This CDR3 has 16 residues. The CDR3 protein is CASSLVGSGRPNEQFF. The CDR3 nucleotides read TGTGCCAGCAGCTTAGTGGGTAGCGGGAGGCCGAATGAGCAGTTCTTC.

The V call is TRBV29-1, the J call TRBJ1-2; D remains ambiguous. The CDR3 has 13 residues. Germline loops: CDR1 SQVTM, CDR2 ANQGSEA. The germline V and J ends were trimmed by 7 bases and 0 bases, with 12 bases remaining between them. As DNA, the CDR3 is TGCAGCGCCCTCCCCGGCGCTAACTATGGCTACACCTTC. It is translated as CSALPGANYGYTF.

The chain links TRBV5-8 to TRBJ2-5; D is possibly TRBD1 (6 bases). This CDR3 spans 14 amino acids. Germline assignment: CDR1 SGHTS and CDR2 YDEGEE. V lost 4 bases and J lost 3, with 13 bases in between. CDR3 region: CASSPRTVKETQYF. CDR3 nucleotide sequence: TGTGCCAGCAGCCCGAGGACAGTCAAAGAGACCCAGTACTTC.

DNA for the CDR3: TGTGCCAGCAGCTTAGGGCGCGGGAGCTCCTACAATGAGCAGTTCTTC. Its protein product is CASSLGRGSSYNEQFF. The chain links TRBV11-2 to TRBJ2-1; 7 bases align to TRBD2. The germline V gene has CDR1 SGHAT and CDR2 FQNNGV. The CDR3 covers 16 residues. The V and J ends lost 1 base and 0 bases, in that order; junction bases with no gene match: 3.

Details on this clone: The same CDR3 arises from other DNA sequences in this sample as well. The V call is TRBV5-1, the J call TRBJ1-1; 8 bases align to TRBD1. Per germline, CDR1 SGHRS and CDR2 YFSETQ. With 5 bases clipped from V and 1 base from J, the junction kept 7 bases outside the gene matches. This CDR3 comprises 15 residues. The CDR3 reads CASSPLDRGNTEAFF. DNA of the CDR3: TGCGCCAGCAGTCCTCTCGACAGGGGGAACACTGAAGCTTTCTTT.

V usage is TRBV10-3 and J usage is TRBJ2-7; D is ambiguous. This CDR3 is 15 amino acids long. V was pared by 0 bases and J by 1 base, with 10 bases between. The germline gives CDR1 ENHRY, CDR2 SYGVKD. The CDR3 loop is CAISESLNPSYEQYF. CDR3 coding DNA: TGTGCCATCAGTGAGTCGTTGAATCCTTCCTACGAGCAGTACTTC.

This chain connects TRBV7-9 to TRBJ1-2; TRBD1 agrees at 8 bases. CDR3 length equals 14 residues. The germline V gene has CDR1 SEHNR and CDR2 FQNEAQ (reference sequence). V lost 5 bases, J lost 5 bases, and 7 bases stayed unmatched. The CDR3 loop reads CASSSADREYGYTF. The CDR3 region has the DNA TGTGCCAGCAGCAGCGCGGACAGGGAATATGGCTACACCTTC.

The chain is built from TRBV7-9 and TRBJ2-7, with TRBD2 matching 7 bases. The V gene's germline CDR1 is SEHNR and CDR2 FQNEAQ (reference sequence). The V and J ends lost 1 base and 4 bases, in that order; junction bases with no gene match: 7. CDR3 length: 15 residues. The CDR3 sequence is CASSLDPSGGYEQYF. In nucleotides, the CDR3 is TGTGCCAGCAGCTTAGATCCTAGCGGAGGATACGAGCAGTACTTC.

The chain recombines TRBV7-3 with TRBJ2-5; TRBD2 aligns across 9 bases. The CDR3 is 16 amino acids. The germline V gene encodes CDR1 SGHTA and CDR2 FQGTGA. The V and J ends lost 5 bases and 5 bases, in that order; junction bases with no gene match: 12. The CDR3, as DNA: TGTGCCAGCAGCCCAGAAAGAGCGGGAGGCGGGGAGACCCAGTACTTC. Translating gives CASSPERAGGGETQYF.

The V call is TRBV30, the J call TRBJ2-5; the D gene is possibly TRBD2 (5 bases). The germline V gene encodes CDR1 GTSNPN and CDR2 SVGIG (reference sequence). V was pared by 0 bases and J by 2 bases, with 13 bases between. The CDR3 is made up of 15 amino acids. The CDR3 DNA reads TGTGCCTGGAGTGTCCCTTCGGGATCACAAGAGACCCAGTACTTC. This encodes CAWSVPSGSQETQYF. The full variable domain, with the rest looked up from reference TRBV30 and TRBJ2-5, is SQTIHQWPATLVQPVGSPLSLECTVEGTSNPNLYWYRQAAGRGLQLLFYSVGIGQISSEVPQNLSASRPQDRQFILSSKKLLLSDSGFYLCAWSVPSGSQETQYFGPGTRLLVL.

This chain uses TRBV19 with TRBJ1-1, with D unclear. V was pared by 3 bases and J by 8 bases, with 16 bases between. This CDR3 is 14 amino acids long. From germline, CDR1 is LNHDA and CDR2 SQIVND (reference sequence). DNA for the CDR3: TGTGCCAGTAGTATGTGGGGAGAGGTCCCCGAAGCTTTCTTT. The encoded protein is CASSMWGEVPEAFF.

Details on this clone: Within the sample, other DNA sequences also encode this same CDR3. The rearrangement uses TRBV5-1 and TRBJ1-2; weak D call: TRBD1 (6 bases). V was pared by 0 bases and J by 7 bases, with 13 bases between. Germline loops: CDR1 SGHRS, CDR2 YFSETQ. This CDR3 has 14 amino acids. As DNA, the CDR3 is TGCGCCAGCAGCTTGGGCGGGGGCGCAGGTGGCTACACCTTC. This encodes CASSLGGGAGGYTF. Complete variable domain (other parts from reference TRBV5-1 and TRBJ1-2): KAGVTQTPRYLIKTRGQQVTLSCSPISGHRSVSWYQQTPGQGLQFLFEYFSETQRNKGNFPGRFSGRQFSNSRSEMNVSTLELGDSALYLCASSLGGGAGGYTFGSGTRLTVV.

This clone was observed a few times. The sample has other DNA sequences that encode this CDR3 too. The chain carries TRBV29-1 and TRBJ1-5; D may be TRBD1 (5 bases). The V end was cut by 4 bases, the J end by 3 bases, with 7 bases between. Germline V gene lookup returns CDR1 SQVTM and CDR2 ANQGSEA. This CDR3 has 12 residues. CDR3 loop: CSVGGVNQPQHF. The CDR3, as DNA: TGCAGCGTTGGGGGGGTCAATCAGCCCCAGCATTTT.

Worth noting for this clone: This sample also contains other DNA sequences that code for the same CDR3. The genes are TRBV5-1 and TRBJ2-1; D gene uncertain. CDR3 size: 15 residues. Trimming left V 0 bases short and J 4 bases short, with 11 bases between. CDR1 is SGHRS, CDR2 YFSETQ, per germline. CDR3 nucleotides: TGCGCCAGCAGCTTGGATCAGTCTGCTTACAATGAGCAGTTCTTC. Translated, it gives CASSLDQSAYNEQFF.

This chain links TRBV2 with TRBJ1-3; possible D gene TRBD1, 5 bases. Germline lookup yields CDR1 SNHLY and CDR2 FYNNEI. The CDR3 has 12 amino acids. V dropped 4 bases and J dropped 10 bases, with 11 bases sitting between them. CDR3 in amino acids: CASSALRETIYF. The CDR3 nucleotides are TGTGCCAGCAGTGCCCTCAGGGAGACCATATATTTT.

This clone was observed a single time. The V call is TRBV6-4, the J call TRBJ2-1; D is possibly TRBD1 (5 bases). CDR1 and CDR2 (germline): MRHNA, SNTAGT. The CDR3 extends over 13 amino acids. V was pared by 6 bases and J by 5 bases, with 11 bases between. This CDR3 reads CASRETGDNEQFF. In DNA form, the CDR3 reads TGTGCCAGCAGAGAAACAGGAGACAATGAGCAGTTCTTC.

CDR3: CASADPGANVLTF. In nucleotides, the CDR3 is TGTGCCAGTGCTGATCCTGGGGCCAACGTCCTGACTTTC. The chain joins TRBV28 to TRBJ2-6; D ambiguous. The germline CDR1 and CDR2 sequences are MDHEN and SYDVKM. There are 13 residues in the CDR3. With 9 bases removed from V and 2 bases from J, the gap between germline ends came to 8 bases.

This clone was seen just once. J is TRBJ2-2 and V is TRBV5-1; D gene uncertain. Germline CDR1 is SGHRS and CDR2 is YFSETQ. The CDR3 runs to 13 residues. V was cut by 7 bases and J by 8 bases, with 15 bases left in between. The CDR3 is CASEAVSEGELFF. The CDR3 nucleotides are TGCGCCAGCGAAGCAGTCTCTGAAGGGGAGCTGTTTTTT.

The chain employs TRBV5-1 and TRBJ2-1; 10 bases match TRBD2. The V gene end was trimmed by 4 bases and the J gene end by 2 bases; junction bases not matched to a gene: 3. The germline V gene encodes CDR1 SGHRS and CDR2 YFSETQ. The CDR3 spans 15 residues. The CDR3 sequence is CASSPSGGAYNEQFF. CDR3 bases: TGCGCCAGCAGCCCCAGCGGGGGGGCCTACAATGAGCAGTTCTTC.

The chain links TRBV28 to TRBJ1-2; D is possibly TRBD1 (6 bases). There are 11 residues in the CDR3. The germline V and J ends were trimmed by 10 bases and 2 bases, with 8 bases remaining between them. Germline V gene lookup returns CDR1 MDHEN and CDR2 SYDVKM. CDR3 nucleotides: TGTGCCACCACAGGGAACTATGGCTACACCTTC. It codes for CATTGNYGYTF.

The J gene is TRBJ2-7, the V gene TRBV27; possible D gene TRBD2, 6 bases. The CDR3 loop spans 14 amino acids. CDR1 and CDR2 (germline): MNHEY, SMNVEV (reference sequence). Trimming cost V 2 bases and J 2 bases, with 10 bases left between them. In nucleotides, the CDR3 is TGTGCCAGCAGTTTAAACGGGAGAGCCTACGAGCAGTACTTC. This sequence encodes CASSLNGRAYEQYF.

V usage is TRBV19 and J usage is TRBJ2-5; the D is unclear. This CDR3 has 12 residues. The germline V gene encodes CDR1 LNHDA and CDR2 SQIVND (reference sequence). Trimming pared 0 bases from V and 7 bases from J, leaving 6 bases between. The DNA of the CDR3 is TGTGCCAGTAGTATAGAACGAGGGACCCAGTACTTC. It specifies CASSIERGTQYF.

CDR3 bases: TGTGCCAGCAGCGTCAATACAGGGGCTCTATACGAGCAGTACTTC. This translates into CASSVNTGALYEQYF. This chain links TRBV9 with TRBJ2-7; 7 bases fit TRBD1. In germline, CDR1 is SGDLS, CDR2 YYNGEE. V lost 2 bases and J lost 4; bases outside the gene matches: 9. This CDR3 spans 15 amino acids.

The V gene is TRBV7-6, the J gene TRBJ2-5, with 7 positions matching TRBD1. The CDR3 loop spans 16 amino acids. Germline V lookup: CDR1 SGHVS, CDR2 FNYEAQ. The V segment lost 2 bases and the J segment 1 base; nucleotides outside the gene matches: 7. As DNA, the CDR3 is TGTGCCAGCAGCTTAACCCGGGACAGAGCCCAAGAGACCCAGTACTTC. Translated: CASSLTRDRAQETQYF.

A single count supports this clone. The chain combines TRBV5-1 with TRBJ2-3; 11 bases agree with TRBD2. After removal of 0 bases from V and 4 bases from J, the junction contained 7 bases not matched to a gene. There are 17 residues in the CDR3. The germline CDR1 and CDR2 sequences are SGHRS and YFSETQ. For the CDR3, the DNA is TGCGCCAGCAGCTTGGGTAGCGGGAGGGCCTCGGCAGATACGCAGTATTTT. This translates into CASSLGSGRASADTQYF.

The rearrangement joins TRBV11-2 to TRBJ2-2, with 12 bases aligning to TRBD2. Germline-derived CDR1 and CDR2 are SGHAT and FQNNGV. This CDR3 comprises 16 residues. V lost 5 bases, J lost 3 bases, and 4 bases stayed unmatched. The CDR3 spells CASSVRLAGDTGELFF. The CDR3 DNA is TGTGCCAGCAGCGTCCGACTAGCGGGAGACACCGGGGAGCTGTTTTTT.

The J gene is TRBJ1-2, the V gene TRBV28; TRBD1 aligns across 9 bases. This CDR3 is 17 amino acids long. Looked up from germline, CDR1 is MDHEN and CDR2 is SYDVKM. Trimming at V came to 5 bases and at J to 1 base, leaving 11 bases not matched to a gene. The CDR3 loop is CASSSSGTGTFNYGYTF. The CDR3 bases are TGTGCCAGCAGTAGCTCCGGGACAGGGACATTTAACTATGGCTACACCTTC.

There are a few counts of this clone. V is TRBV19 and J is TRBJ2-3; no clear D. The CDR3 runs to 13 residues. Germline V gives CDR1 LNHDA, CDR2 SQIVND (reference sequence). The V and J ends lost 3 bases and 0 bases respectively, with 4 bases between them. CDR3 in amino acids: CASSMPSTDTQYF. CDR3 nucleotide sequence: TGTGCCAGTAGTATGCCGAGCACAGATACGCAGTATTTT.

The chain combines TRBV28 with TRBJ1-6; D is ambiguous. Germline CDR1 reads MDHEN; CDR2 reads SYDVKM. Trimming cost V 6 bases and J 9 bases, with 9 bases left between them. This CDR3 region has 12 residues. The CDR3 loop reads CASSQQLSPLHF. For the CDR3, the DNA is TGTGCCAGCAGCCAACAACTTTCACCCCTCCACTTT.